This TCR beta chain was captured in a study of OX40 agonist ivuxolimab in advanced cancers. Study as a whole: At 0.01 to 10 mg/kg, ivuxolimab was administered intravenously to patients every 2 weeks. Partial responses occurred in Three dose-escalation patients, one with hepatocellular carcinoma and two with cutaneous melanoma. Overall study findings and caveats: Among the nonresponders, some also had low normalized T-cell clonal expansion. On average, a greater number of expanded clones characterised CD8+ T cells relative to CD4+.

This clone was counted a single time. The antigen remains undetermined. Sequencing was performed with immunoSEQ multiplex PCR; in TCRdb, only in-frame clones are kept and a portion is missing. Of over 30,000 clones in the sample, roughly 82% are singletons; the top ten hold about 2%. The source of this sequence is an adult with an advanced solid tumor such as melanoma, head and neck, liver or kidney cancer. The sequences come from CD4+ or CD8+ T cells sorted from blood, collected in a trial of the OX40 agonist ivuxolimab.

The CDR3 loop is CASSLPAGRTDTQYF. The CDR3 DNA is TGTGCCAGCAGCTTGCCGGCCGGACGCACAGATACGCAGTATTTT. V gene TRBV5-6 combines with J gene TRBJ2-3, with no clear D. The CDR3 runs to 15 residues. Germline lookup yields CDR1 SGHDT and CDR2 YYEEEE. Trimming shortened V by 1 base and J by 1 base, and 10 bases separated the two germline ends. Full variable domain (missing parts from reference TRBV5-6 and TRBJ2-3): DAGVTQSPTHLIKTRGQQVTLRCSPKSGHDTVSWYQQALGQGPQFIFQYYEEEERQRGNFPDRFSGHQFPNYSSELNVNALLLGDSALYLCASSLPAGRTDTQYFGPGTRLTVL.